The clone carrying this TCR beta chain was detected ten times or more. Antigen: not known. The germline V gene has CDR1 SQVTM and CDR2 ANQGSEA. The V end was cut by 7 bases, the J end by 4 bases, with 16 bases between. The CDR3 is made up of 13 amino acids. The data are from a study of T cells in Graves' hyperthyroidism and ophthalmopathy. Hyperthyroidism, newly diagnosed and lasting under 2 months, affected patients aged 18 to 65. Orbital computed tomography, thyroid ultrasound, serum thyroxine and TRAb, and clinical symptoms together informed the diagnoses. Blood dates from first hyperthyroidism diagnosis, before any ophthalmopathy symptoms. RNA transcripts served as the template for amplifying TCR beta CDR3 regions. A first-round RT-PCR of the TCR CDR3 used the HTBI primer set. TCRdb redid the calling of the multiplex PCR reads with MiXCR, one entry per CDR3 protein. This table holds about 290,000 distinct CDR3 sequences, roughly 15% found once.

The study, taken as a whole, reports: Separating ophthalmopathy from stable hyperthyroidism was achieved by a 13 V-J model.

The receptor was isolated from a woman younger than 45 with Graves' hyperthyroidism that later progressed to Graves' ophthalmopathy. Sequencing was carried out using blood. This chain connects TRBV29-1 to TRBJ2-5; tentatively, D is TRBD2 (6 bases). CDR3 in amino acids: CSARERVGETQYF. CDR3 in DNA: TGCAGCGCCCGTGAGCGGGTGGGAGAGACCCAGTACTTC.